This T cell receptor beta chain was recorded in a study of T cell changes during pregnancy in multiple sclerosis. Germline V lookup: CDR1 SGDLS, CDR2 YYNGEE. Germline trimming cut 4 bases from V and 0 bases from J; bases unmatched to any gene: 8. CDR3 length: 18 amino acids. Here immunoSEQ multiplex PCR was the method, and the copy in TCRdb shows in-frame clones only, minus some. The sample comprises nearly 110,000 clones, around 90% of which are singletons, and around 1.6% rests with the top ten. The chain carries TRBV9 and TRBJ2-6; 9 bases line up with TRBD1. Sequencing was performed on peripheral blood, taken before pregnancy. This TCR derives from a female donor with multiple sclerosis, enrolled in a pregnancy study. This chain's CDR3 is CASSYRTGALSGANVLTF. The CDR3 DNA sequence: TGTGCCAGCAGCTACCGGACAGGGGCGCTCTCTGGGGCCAACGTCCTGACTTTC.